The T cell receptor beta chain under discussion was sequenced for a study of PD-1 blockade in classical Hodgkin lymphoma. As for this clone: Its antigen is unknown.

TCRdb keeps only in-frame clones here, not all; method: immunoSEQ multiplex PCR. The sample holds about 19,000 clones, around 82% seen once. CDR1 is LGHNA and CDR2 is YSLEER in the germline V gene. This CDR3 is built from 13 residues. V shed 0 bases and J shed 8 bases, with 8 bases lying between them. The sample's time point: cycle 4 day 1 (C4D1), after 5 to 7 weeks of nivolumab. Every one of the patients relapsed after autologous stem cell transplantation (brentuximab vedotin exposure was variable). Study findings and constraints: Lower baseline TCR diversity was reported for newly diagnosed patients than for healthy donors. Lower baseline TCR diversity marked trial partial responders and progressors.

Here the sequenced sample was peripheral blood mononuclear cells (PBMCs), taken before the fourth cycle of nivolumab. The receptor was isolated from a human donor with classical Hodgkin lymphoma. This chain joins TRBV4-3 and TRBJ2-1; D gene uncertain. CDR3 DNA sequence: TGCGCCAGCAGCCAAGAACGACAACATGAGCAGTTCTTC. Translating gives CASSQERQHEQFF.